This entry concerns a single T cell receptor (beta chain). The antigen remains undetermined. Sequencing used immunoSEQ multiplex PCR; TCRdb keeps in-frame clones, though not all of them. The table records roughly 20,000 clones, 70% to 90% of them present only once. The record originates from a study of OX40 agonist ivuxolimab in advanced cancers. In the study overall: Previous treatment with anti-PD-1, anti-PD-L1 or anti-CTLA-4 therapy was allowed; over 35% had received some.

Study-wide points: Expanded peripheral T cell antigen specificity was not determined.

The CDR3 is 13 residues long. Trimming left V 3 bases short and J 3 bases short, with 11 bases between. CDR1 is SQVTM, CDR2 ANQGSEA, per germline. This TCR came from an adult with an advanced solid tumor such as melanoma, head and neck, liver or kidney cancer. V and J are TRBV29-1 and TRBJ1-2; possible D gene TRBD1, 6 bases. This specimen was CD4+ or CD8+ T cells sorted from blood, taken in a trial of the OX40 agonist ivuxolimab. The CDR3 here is CSVDQGTYYGYTF. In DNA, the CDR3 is TGCAGCGTTGACCAGGGGACATACTATGGCTACACCTTC.